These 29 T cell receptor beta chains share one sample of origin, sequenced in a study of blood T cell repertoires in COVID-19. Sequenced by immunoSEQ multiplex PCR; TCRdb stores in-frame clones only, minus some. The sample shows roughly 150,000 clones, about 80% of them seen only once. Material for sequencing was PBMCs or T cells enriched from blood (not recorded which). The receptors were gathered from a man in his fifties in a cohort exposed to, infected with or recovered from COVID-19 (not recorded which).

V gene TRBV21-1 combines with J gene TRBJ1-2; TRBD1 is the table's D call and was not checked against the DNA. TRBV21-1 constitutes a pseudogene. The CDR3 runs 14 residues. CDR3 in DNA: TGTGCCAGCAGCAAAGACCCAGGGATCTATGGCTACACCTTC. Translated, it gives CASSKDPGIYGYTF.

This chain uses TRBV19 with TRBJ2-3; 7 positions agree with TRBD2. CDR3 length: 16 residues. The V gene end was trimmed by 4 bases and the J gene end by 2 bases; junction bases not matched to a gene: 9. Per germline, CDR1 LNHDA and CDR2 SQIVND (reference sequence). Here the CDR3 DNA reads TGTGCCAGTAGTAGGGGAGGAAGCGGGACCACAGATACGCAGTATTTT. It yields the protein CASSRGGSGTTDTQYF. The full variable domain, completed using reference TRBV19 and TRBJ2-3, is DGGITQSPKYLFRKEGQNVTLSCEQNLNHDAMYWYRQDPGQGLRLIYYSQIVNDFQKGDIAEGYSVSREKKESFPLTVTSAQKNPTAFYLCASSRGGSGTTDTQYFGPGTRLTVL.

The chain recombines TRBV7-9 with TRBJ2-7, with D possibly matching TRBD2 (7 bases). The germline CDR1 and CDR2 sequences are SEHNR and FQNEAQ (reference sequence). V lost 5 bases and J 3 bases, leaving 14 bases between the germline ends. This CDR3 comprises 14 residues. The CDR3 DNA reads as TGTGCCAGCAGCAAGGGGGGGAACATCTACGAGCAGTACTTC. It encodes CASSKGGNIYEQYF.

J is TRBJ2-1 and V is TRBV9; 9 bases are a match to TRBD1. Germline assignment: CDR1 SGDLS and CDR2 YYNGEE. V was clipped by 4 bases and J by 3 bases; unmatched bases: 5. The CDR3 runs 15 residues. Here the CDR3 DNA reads TGTGCCAGCAGCAAAGGGACAGGGCTCTACAATGAGCAGTTCTTC. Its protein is CASSKGTGLYNEQFF.

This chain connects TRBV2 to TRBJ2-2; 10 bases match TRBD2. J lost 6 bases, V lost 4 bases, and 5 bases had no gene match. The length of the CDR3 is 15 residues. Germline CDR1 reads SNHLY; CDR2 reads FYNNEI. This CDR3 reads CASSGGTSAAGELFF. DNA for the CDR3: TGTGCCAGCAGTGGCGGGACTAGCGCGGCCGGGGAGCTGTTTTTT.

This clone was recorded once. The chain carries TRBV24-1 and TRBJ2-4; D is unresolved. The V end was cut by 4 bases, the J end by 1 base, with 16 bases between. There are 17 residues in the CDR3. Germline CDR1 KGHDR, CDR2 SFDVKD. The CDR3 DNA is TGTGCCACCAGTGAACCCACAGAGCCCACTGCCAAAAACATTCAGTACTTC. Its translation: CATSEPTEPTAKNIQYF.

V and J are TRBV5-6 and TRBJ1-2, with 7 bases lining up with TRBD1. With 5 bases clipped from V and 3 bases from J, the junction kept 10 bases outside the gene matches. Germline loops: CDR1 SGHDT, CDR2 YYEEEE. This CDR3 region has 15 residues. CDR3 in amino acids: CASRRRNRGHYGYTF. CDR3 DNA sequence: TGTGCCAGCAGACGCAGGAACAGGGGTCACTATGGCTACACCTTC. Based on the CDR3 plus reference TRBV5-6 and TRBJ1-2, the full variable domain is DAGVTQSPTHLIKTRGQQVTLRCSPKSGHDTVSWYQQALGQGPQFIFQYYEEEERQRGNFPDRFSGHQFPNYSSELNVNALLLGDSALYLCASRRRNRGHYGYTFGSGTRLTVV.

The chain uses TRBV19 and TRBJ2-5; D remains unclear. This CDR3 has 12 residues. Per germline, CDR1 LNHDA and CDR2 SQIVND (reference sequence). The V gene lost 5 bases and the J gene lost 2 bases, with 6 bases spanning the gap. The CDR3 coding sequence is TGTGCCAGTAGTGAGAGACAAGAGACCCAGTACTTC. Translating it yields CASSERQETQYF.

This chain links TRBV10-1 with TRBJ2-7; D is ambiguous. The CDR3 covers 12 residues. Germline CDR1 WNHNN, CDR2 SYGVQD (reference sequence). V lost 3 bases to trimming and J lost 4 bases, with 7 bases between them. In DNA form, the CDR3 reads TGCGCCAGCAGTGATCCAGGATACGAGCAGTACTTC. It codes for CASSDPGYEQYF.

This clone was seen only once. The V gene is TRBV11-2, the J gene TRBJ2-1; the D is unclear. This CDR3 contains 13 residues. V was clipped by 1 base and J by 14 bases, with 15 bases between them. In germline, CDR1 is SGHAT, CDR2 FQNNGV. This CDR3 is CASSLGSPPLKFF. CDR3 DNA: TGTGCCAGCAGCTTAGGAAGCCCACCTCTTAAGTTCTTC.

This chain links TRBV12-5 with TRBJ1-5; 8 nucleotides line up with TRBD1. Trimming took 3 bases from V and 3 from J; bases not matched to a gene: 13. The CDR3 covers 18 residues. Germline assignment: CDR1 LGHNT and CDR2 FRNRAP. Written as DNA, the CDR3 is TGTGCTAGTGGTTTTTTGGAGGCAGGGGGCTTGGTCAATCAGCCCCAGCATTTT. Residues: CASGFLEAGGLVNQPQHF.

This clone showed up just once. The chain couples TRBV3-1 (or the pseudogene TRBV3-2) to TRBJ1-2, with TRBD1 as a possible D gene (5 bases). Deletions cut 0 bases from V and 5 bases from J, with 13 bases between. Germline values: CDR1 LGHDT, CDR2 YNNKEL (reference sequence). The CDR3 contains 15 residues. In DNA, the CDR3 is TGTGCCAGCAGCCAAGATTTGACAGACTTTTATGGCTACACCTTC. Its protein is CASSQDLTDFYGYTF.

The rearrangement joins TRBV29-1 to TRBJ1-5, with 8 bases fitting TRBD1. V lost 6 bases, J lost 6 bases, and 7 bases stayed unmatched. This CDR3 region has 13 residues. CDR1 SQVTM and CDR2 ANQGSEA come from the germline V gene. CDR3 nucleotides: TGCAGCGTACAGGGGGACGGGGGTCAGCCCCAGCATTTT. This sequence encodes CSVQGDGGQPQHF.

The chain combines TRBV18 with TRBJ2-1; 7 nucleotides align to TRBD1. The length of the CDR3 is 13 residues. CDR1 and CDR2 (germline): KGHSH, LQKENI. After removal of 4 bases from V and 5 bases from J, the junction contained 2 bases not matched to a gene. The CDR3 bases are TGTGCCAGCTCACAGGGGGCAAACAATGAGCAGTTCTTC. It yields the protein CASSQGANNEQFF.

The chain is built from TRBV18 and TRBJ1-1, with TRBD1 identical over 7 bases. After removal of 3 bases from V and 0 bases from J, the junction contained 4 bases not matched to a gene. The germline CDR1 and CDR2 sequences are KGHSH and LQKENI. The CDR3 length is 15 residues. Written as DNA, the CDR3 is TGTGCCAGCTCACCCCGGACAGGAGTGAACACTGAAGCTTTCTTT. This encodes CASSPRTGVNTEAFF.

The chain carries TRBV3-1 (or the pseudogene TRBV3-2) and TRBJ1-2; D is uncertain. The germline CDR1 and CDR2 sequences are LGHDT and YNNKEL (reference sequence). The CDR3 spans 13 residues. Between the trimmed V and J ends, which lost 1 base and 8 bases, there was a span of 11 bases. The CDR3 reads CASSQGVGLGYTF. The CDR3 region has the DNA TGTGCCAGCAGCCAAGGGGTAGGACTCGGCTACACCTTC.

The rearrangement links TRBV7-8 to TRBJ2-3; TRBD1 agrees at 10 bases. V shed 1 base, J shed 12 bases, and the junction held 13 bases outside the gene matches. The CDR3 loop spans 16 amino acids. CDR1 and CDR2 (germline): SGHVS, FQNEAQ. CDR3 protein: CASSLGAAGQGPLQYF. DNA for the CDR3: TGTGCCAGCAGCTTAGGGGCTGCGGGACAGGGGCCCCTCCAGTATTTT.

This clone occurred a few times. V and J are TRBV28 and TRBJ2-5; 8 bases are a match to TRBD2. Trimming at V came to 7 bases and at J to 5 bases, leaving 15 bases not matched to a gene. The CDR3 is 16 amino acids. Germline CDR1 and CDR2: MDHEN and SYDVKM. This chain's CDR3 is CASTSRGAGGVETQYF. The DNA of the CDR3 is TGTGCCAGCACCTCCCGTGGGGCGGGAGGTGTGGAGACCCAGTACTTC.

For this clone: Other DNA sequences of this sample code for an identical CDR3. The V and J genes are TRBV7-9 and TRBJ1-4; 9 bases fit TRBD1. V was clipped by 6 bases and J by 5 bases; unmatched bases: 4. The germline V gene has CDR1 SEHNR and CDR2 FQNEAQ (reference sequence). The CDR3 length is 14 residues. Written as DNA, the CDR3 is TGTGCCAGCAGTCCGGGGACAGGGAATGAAAAACTGTTTTTT. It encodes CASSPGTGNEKLFF.

The CDR3 DNA follows: TGTGCCACTGCGTCCCGACACATGAACACTGAAGCTTTCTTT. This codes for CATASRHMNTEAFF. The genes are TRBV15 and TRBJ1-1; D ambiguous. CDR3 length equals 14 residues. Germline V gene data show CDR1 as LNHNV and CDR2 as YYDKDF (reference sequence). Deletions cut 9 bases from V and 0 bases from J, with 14 bases between.

In DNA, the CDR3 is TGTGCCAGCAATATTGCAGGGCCCACTAATGAAAAACTGTTTTTT. This translates into CASNIAGPTNEKLFF. V is TRBV2 and J is TRBJ1-4; D is possibly TRBD1 (5 bases). This CDR3 contains 15 residues. Germline loops: CDR1 SNHLY, CDR2 FYNNEI. V was cut by 7 bases and J by 2 bases, with 14 bases left in between.

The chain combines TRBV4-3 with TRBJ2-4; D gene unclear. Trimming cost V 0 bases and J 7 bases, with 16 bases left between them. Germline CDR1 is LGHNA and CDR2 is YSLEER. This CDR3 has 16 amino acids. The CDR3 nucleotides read TGCGCCAGCAGCCAAGATTGGGCGTCGAGCAGGAACATTCAGTACTTC. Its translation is CASSQDWASSRNIQYF.

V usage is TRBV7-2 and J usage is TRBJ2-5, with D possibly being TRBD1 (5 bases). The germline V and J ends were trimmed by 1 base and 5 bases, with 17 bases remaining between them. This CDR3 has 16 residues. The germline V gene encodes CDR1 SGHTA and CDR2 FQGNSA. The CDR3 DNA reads TGTGCCAGCAGCTTAGATTTGGGGCGTACGAGGGAGACCCAGTACTTC. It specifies CASSLDLGRTRETQYF.

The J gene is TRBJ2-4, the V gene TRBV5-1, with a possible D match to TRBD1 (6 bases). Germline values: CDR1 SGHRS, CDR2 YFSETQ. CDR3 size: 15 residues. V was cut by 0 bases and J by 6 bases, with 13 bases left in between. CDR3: CASSLDGQRGNIQYF. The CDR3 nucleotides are TGCGCCAGCAGCTTGGACGGACAGAGAGGAAACATTCAGTACTTC.

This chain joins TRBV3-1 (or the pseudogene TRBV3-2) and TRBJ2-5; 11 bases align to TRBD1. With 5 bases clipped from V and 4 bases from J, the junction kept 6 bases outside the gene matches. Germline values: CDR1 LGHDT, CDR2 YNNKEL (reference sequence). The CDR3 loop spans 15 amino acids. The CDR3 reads CASSYRTGGLETQYF. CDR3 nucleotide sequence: TGTGCCAGCAGCTACCGGACAGGGGGCCTAGAGACCCAGTACTTC.

The chain's CDR3 is CATSAVRDSETQYF. Here the CDR3 DNA reads TGTGCCACCAGTGCCGTCCGGGACAGCGAGACCCAGTACTTC. The chain couples TRBV24-1 to TRBJ2-5; 7 positions match TRBD1. The CDR3 loop spans 14 amino acids. The trim removed 5 bases at V and 5 bases at J, leaving 7 bases unmatched. Germline V gene lookup returns CDR1 KGHDR and CDR2 SFDVKD.

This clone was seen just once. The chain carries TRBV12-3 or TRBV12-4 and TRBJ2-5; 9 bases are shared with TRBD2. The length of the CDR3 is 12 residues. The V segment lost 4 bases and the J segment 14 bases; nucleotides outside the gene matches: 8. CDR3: CASSSLAGTIYF. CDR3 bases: TGTGCCAGCAGTTCCCTAGCGGGAACTATTTACTTC.

CDR3 sequence (DNA): TGTGCCAGCAGCGGCACTAGCGGGGGGGCCGTCAATGAGCAGTTCTTC. Translating gives CASSGTSGGAVNEQFF. The V gene is TRBV7-9, the J gene TRBJ2-1, with 13 bases lining up with TRBD2. After removal of 5 bases from V and 6 bases from J, the junction contained 7 bases not matched to a gene. CDR1 is SEHNR and CDR2 is FQNEAQ in the germline V gene (reference sequence). The CDR3 length is 16 residues.

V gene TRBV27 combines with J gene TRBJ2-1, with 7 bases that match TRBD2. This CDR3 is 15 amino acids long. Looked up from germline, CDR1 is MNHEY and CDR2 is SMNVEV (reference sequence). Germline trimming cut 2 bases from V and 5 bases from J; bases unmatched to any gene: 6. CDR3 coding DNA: TGTGCCAGCAGTTTAGCACTAGCGCTACACAATGAGCAGTTCTTC. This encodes CASSLALALHNEQFF.